This TCR beta chain was found in a study of cytomegalovirus exposure and HLA in healthy donors. Primers for the PCR totalled 60 Vbeta and 13 Jbeta. This table comes from immunoSEQ multiplex PCR, and its TCRdb copy is limited to in-frame clones, with some not included. The table shows tens of thousands of clones, with more than 80% occurring only once. Samples came from healthy bone marrow donors. The study, taken as a whole, reports: A later look showed TCR association rates differing by HLA locus, highest for DRB1 and lowest for HLA-C. When a later analysis compared HLA-associated TCR beta chains with equally common others, the HLA-associated chains turned out to be more clonally expanded and to have lower generation probabilities.

Germline V gene sequence: CDR1 SGHRS, CDR2 YFSETQ. V lost 0 bases and J lost 0, with 9 bases in between. The CDR3 runs to 16 residues. On this clone itself: Its antigen is undetermined.

The sequenced sample was PBMCs. This sequence originates from a woman aged 25 to 39 in good health and CMV-seropositive. The chain recombines TRBV5-1 with TRBJ2-2; maybe TRBD1 (6 bases). CDR3 DNA: TGCGCCAGCAGCTTGGGGACAGCCGCGAACACCGGGGAGCTGTTTTTT. It is translated as CASSLGTAANTGELFF.